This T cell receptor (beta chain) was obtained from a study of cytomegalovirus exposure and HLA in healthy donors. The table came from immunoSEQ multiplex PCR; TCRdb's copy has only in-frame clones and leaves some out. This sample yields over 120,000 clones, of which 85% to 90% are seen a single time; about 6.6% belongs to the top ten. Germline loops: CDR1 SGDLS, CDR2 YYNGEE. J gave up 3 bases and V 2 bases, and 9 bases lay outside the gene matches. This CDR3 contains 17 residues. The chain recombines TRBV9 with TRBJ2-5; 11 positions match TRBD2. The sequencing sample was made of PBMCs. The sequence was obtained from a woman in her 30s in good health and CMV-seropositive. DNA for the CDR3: TGTGCCAGCAGCGTCGGCGAGACTAGCGGGAAGAAAGAGACCCAGTACTTC. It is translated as CASSVGETSGKKETQYF.